This T cell receptor beta chain was sequenced for a study of blood T cell repertoires in COVID-19. The data were produced by immunoSEQ multiplex PCR, yet TCRdb's version contains in-frame clones alone and is incomplete. This table has some 340,000 clones, more than 70% appearing once. Germline V gene data show CDR1 as SNHLY and CDR2 as FYNNEI. CDR3 length: 12 residues. Trimming pared 8 bases from V and 5 bases from J, leaving 13 bases between. Material for sequencing was peripheral blood. The receptor was derived from a man in his thirties or forties with active or convalescent COVID-19. The gene calls are TRBV2 and TRBJ2-7, with D uncertain. The CDR3 bases are TGTGCCAGCGGTGGCATCTACCACGAGCAGTACTTC. Amino acids: CASGGIYHEQYF.